This passage covers 3 T cell receptor beta chains from one sample sequenced in a study of OX40 agonist ivuxolimab in advanced cancers. Measured with immunoSEQ multiplex PCR; TCRdb has only the in-frame clones, and not every one. The sample gives about 33,000 clones, more than 75% of which show up once; around 12% is in the top ten. The material was CD4+ or CD8+ T cells sorted from blood, obtained in a trial of the OX40 agonist ivuxolimab. Receptors were obtained from an adult with an advanced solid tumor such as melanoma, head and neck, liver or kidney cancer.

The DNA of the CDR3 is TGTGCCAGCAGCTACGATCGCGGGCTCTCCACAGATACGCAGTATTTT. This gives the protein CASSYDRGLSTDTQYF. This chain joins TRBV28 and TRBJ2-3; D possibly corresponds to TRBD2 (5 bases). The CDR3 loop spans 16 amino acids. V was shortened by 6 bases and J by 2 bases, with 18 bases between the two germline ends. Germline V gives CDR1 MDHEN, CDR2 SYDVKM.

V usage is TRBV4-3 and J usage is TRBJ1-2; D unclear. The length of the CDR3 is 15 residues. Per germline, CDR1 LGHNA and CDR2 YSLEER. V dropped 0 bases and J dropped 3 bases, with 11 bases sitting between them. CDR3 coding DNA: TGCGCCAGCAGCCAAGATCGCGGATCTGACTATGGCTACACCTTC. Protein product: CASSQDRGSDYGYTF.

The gene calls are TRBV27 and TRBJ1-6, with a weak D call TRBD1 (5 bases). The germline V and J ends were trimmed by 7 bases and 10 bases, with 20 bases remaining between them. The germline V gene encodes CDR1 MNHEY and CDR2 SMNVEV (reference sequence). There are 15 residues in the CDR3. CDR3 nucleotide sequence: TGTGCCAGCAATTCTATAGGCGGGGCAGGATCACCCCTCCACTTT. Amino acids: CASNSIGGAGSPLHF.